This T cell receptor beta chain was obtained from a study of blood T cell repertoires in COVID-19. Study background: The United States, Italy and Spain supplied acute and convalescent COVID-19 samples. The analysed material was cDNA or gDNA that came from T cells, B-cell-depleted T cells, or PBMCs.

In the source study's methods: Amplification with reference gene primers provided the estimates of nucleated cell counts. Using immunoSEQ multiplex PCR, the repertoire was profiled, and TCRdb retains in-frame clones only, with some absent. That table gives V, J and clone size, and the DNA gave D and trimming. The repertoire holds roughly 140,000 clones, with less than 90% as singletons. Unmatched junction bases numbered 6, after V lost 1 base and J lost 4 bases. CDR1 is LGHDT, CDR2 YNNKEL, per germline (reference sequence). The CDR3 consists of 15 residues. V is TRBV3-1 (or the pseudogene TRBV3-2) and J is TRBJ1-1, with 7 bases identical to TRBD1. The TCR was taken from a human donor in a cohort sampled during active COVID-19. The sequencing input was peripheral blood. The chain's CDR3 is CASSQAPNRGTEAFF. The CDR3 DNA is TGTGCCAGCAGCCAAGCCCCAAACAGGGGCACTGAAGCTTTCTTT.